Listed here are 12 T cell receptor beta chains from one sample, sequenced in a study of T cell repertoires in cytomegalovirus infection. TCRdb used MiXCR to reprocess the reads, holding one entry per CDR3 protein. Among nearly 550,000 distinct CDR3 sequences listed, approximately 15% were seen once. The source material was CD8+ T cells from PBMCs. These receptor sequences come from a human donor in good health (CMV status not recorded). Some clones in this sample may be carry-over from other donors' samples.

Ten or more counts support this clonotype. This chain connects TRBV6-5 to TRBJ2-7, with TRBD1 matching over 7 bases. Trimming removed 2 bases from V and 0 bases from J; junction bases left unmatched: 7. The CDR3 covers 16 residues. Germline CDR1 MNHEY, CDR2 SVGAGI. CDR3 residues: CASSYDRDRYSYEQYF. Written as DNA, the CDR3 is TGTGCCAGCAGTTACGATCGGGACAGATACTCCTACGAGCAGTACTTC.

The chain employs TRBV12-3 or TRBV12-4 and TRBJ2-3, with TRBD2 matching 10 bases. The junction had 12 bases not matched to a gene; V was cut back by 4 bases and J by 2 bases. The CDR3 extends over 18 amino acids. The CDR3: CASSSPTDTSGNTDTQYF. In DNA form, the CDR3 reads TGTGCCAGCAGTTCGCCCACTGATACTAGCGGGAACACAGATACGCAGTATTTT.

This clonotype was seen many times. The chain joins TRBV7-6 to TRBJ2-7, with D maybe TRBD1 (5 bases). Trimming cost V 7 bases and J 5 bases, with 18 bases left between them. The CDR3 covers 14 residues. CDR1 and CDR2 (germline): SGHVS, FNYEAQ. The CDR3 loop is CASKEAGLEDEQYF. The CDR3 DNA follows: TGTGCCAGCAAGGAAGCAGGGCTAGAGGACGAGCAGTACTTC.

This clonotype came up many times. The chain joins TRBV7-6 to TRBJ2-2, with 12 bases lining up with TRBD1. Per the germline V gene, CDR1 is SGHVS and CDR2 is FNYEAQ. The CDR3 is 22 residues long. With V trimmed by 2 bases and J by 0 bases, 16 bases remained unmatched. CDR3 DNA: TGTGCCAGCAGCTTAATGACCGGGACAGGGGGCGGTGCCCAAGCGAACACCGGGGAGCTGTTTTTT. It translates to CASSLMTGTGGGAQANTGELFF.

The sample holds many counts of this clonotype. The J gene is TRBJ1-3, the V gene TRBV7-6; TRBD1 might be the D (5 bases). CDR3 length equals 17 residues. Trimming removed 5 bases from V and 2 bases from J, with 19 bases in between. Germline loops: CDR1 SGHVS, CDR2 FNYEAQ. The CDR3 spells CASSEHTAGGTGNTIYF. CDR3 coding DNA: TGTGCCAGCAGCGAACACACCGCCGGGGGGACTGGAAACACCATATATTTT.

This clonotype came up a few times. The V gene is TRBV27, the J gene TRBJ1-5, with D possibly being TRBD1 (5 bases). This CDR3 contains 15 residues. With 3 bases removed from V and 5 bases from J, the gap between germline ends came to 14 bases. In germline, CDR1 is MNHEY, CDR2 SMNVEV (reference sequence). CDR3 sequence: CASSFTGRGDQPQHF. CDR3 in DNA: TGTGCCAGCAGTTTCACGGGGCGGGGGGATCAGCCCCAGCATTTT.

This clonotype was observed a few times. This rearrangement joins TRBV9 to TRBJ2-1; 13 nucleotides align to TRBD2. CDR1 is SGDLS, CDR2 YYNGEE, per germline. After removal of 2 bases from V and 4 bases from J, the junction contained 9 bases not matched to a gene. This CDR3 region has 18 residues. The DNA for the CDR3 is TGTGCCAGCAGCGTTAGGACTAGCGGGAGAGGGGGGTACAATGAGCAGTTCTTC. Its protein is CASSVRTSGRGGYNEQFF.

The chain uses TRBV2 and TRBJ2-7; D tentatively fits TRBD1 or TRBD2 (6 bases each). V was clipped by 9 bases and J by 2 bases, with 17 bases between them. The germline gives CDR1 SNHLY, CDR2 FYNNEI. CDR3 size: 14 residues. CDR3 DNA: TGTGCCAGTACCTGGGTGGGGGGCCCCTACGAGCAGTACTTC. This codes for CASTWVGGPYEQYF.

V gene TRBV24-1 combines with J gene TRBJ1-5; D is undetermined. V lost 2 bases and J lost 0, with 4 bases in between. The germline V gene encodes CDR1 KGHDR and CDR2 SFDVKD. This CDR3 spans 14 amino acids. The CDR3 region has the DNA TGTGCCACCAGTGATTCGCTTAGCAATCAGCCCCAGCATTTT. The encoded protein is CATSDSLSNQPQHF.

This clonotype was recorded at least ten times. This CDR3 is CATNIGQGSQETQYF. CDR3 coding DNA: TGTGCCACCAACATCGGACAGGGAAGCCAAGAGACCCAGTACTTC. This chain uses TRBV15 with TRBJ2-5; TRBD1 matches at 8 bases. Germline V gives CDR1 LNHNV, CDR2 YYDKDF (reference sequence). Unmatched junction bases numbered 8, after V lost 7 bases and J lost 1 base. CDR3 length: 15 amino acids.

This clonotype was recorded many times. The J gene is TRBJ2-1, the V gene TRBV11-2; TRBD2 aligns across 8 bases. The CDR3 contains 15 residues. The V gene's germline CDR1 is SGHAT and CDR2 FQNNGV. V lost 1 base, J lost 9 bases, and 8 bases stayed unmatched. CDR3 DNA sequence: TGTGCCAGCAGCTTAGTTAACGGGGGGGTGTTTGAGCAGTTCTTC. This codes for CASSLVNGGVFEQFF. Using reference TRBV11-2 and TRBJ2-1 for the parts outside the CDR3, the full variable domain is EAGVAQSPRYKIIEKRQSVAFWCNPISGHATLYWYQQILGQGPKLLIQFQNNGVVDDSQLPKDRFSAERLKGVDSTLKIQPAKLEDSAVYLCASSLVNGGVFEQFFGPGTRLTVL.

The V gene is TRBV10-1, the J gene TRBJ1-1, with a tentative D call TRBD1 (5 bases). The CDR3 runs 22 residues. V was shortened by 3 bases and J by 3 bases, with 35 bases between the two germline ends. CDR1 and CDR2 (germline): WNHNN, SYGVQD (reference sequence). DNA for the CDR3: TGCGCCAGCAGTGAAGGACCGGGGCAGTTCGGACAAAGAGGACCAGAGGACACTGAAGCTTTCTTT. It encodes CASSEGPGQFGQRGPEDTEAFF.